This record looks at one T cell receptor (beta chain) sequence and its context. The sample comes from a study of identical twins' blood T cells. V was cut by 7 bases and J by 2 bases, with 11 bases left in between. This CDR3 region has 12 residues. Germline values: CDR1 SQVTM, CDR2 ANQGSEA. A previously described protocol, modified, built RNA-based TCR cDNA libraries. TCRdb used MiXCR to reprocess the 5' RACE reads, holding one entry per CDR3 protein. The sample includes 400,000 or so distinct CDR3 sequences, approximately 30% of them seen just once. The receptor was derived from a woman between 18 and 50 years old in good health. The sample was PBMCs. The rearrangement uses TRBV29-1 and TRBJ1-1; no firm D call. CDR3 sequence: CSAKDGNTEAFF. The CDR3 DNA follows: TGCAGCGCCAAGGACGGAAACACTGAAGCTTTCTTT.